Listed below are T cell receptor beta chains from one sample, sequenced in a study of OX40 agonist ivuxolimab in advanced cancers. Libraries were prepared by immunoSEQ multiplex PCR; TCRdb keeps only in-frame clonotypes and omits some of them. The profile shows roughly 60,000 clones, about 89% of them singletons. Sequencing used CD4+ or CD8+ T cells sorted from blood, obtained in a trial of the OX40 agonist ivuxolimab. The receptors come from an adult with an advanced solid tumor such as melanoma, head and neck, liver or kidney cancer. Each CDR3 is given with its conserved first and last residue. D genes are given only for firm matches. Clone size, where shown, is once, few, many, or a class for clones that have expanded.

D: TRBD1; J: TRBJ1-2; length: 13; V: TRBV6-5; size: .; DNA: TGTGCCAGCAGCCCCCTCAGACAGGGTGGCTACACCTTC; CDR3: CASSPLRQGGYTF
D: .; J: TRBJ2-3; length: 13; V: TRBV25-1; size: .; DNA: TGTGCCAGCAGTGACCAAAAACGGGGGAAGGAGTATTTT; CDR3: CASSDQKRGKEYF
D: .; J: TRBJ2-1; length: 16; V: TRBV11-2; size: .; DNA: TGTGCCAGCAGCTTAGGAGCGGAAAGCTCCTACAATGAGCAGTTCTTC; CDR3: CASSLGAESSYNEQFF
D: .; J: TRBJ1-5; length: 15; V: TRBV2; size: .; DNA: TGTGCCAGCAGTGAAGGTGGAAACAACCATCAGCCCCAGCATTTT; CDR3: CASSEGGNNHQPQHF
D: TRBD2; J: TRBJ2-1; length: 15; V: TRBV15; size: .; DNA: TGTGCCGTCGGCAGGGGCGGGAGGGCCATGGATGAGCAGTTCTTC; CDR3: CAVGRGGRAMDEQFF
D: .; J: TRBJ1-2; length: 12; V: TRBV7-9; size: few; DNA: TGTGCCAGCAGCCAAGCTAACTATGGCTACACCTTC; CDR3: CASSQANYGYTF
D: .; J: TRBJ2-1; length: 15; V: TRBV11-2; size: .; DNA: TGTGCCAGCAGCCTGCTCGTCCTTTCCTACAATGAGCAGTTCTTC; CDR3: CASSLLVLSYNEQFF
D: TRBD2; J: TRBJ2-1; length: 14; V: TRBV10-3; size: .; DNA: TGTGCCATCAGGAAAGCGGGGGGGTACAATGAGCAGTTCTTC; CDR3: CAIRKAGGYNEQFF
D: .; J: TRBJ2-1; length: 13; V: TRBV7-3; size: .; DNA: TGTGCCAGCAGCTGGGGGGACAGAAGTGAGCAGTTCTTC; CDR3: CASSWGDRSEQFF
D: TRBD2; J: TRBJ2-3; length: 17; V: TRBV5-1; size: .; DNA: TGCGCCAGCAGCTGGGGACTAGCGGGCCTGGGAGCAGATACGCAGTATTTT; CDR3: CASSWGLAGLGADTQYF
D: .; J: TRBJ1-5; length: 17; V: TRBV28; size: .; DNA: TGTGCCAGCAGTCCTGACCAGGGGAGGTGGCGCAATCAGCCCCAGCATTTT; CDR3: CASSPDQGRWRNQPQHF
D: TRBD2; J: TRBJ2-3; length: 14; V: TRBV7-2; size: .; DNA: TGTGCCAGCAGCTTGGTGCTAGCGGGAGATACGCAGTATTTT; CDR3: CASSLVLAGDTQYF
D: .; J: TRBJ1-2; length: 11; V: TRBV11-2; size: .; DNA: TGTGCCAGCAGCTTAGGGGGCGGCTACACCTTC; CDR3: CASSLGGGYTF
D: .; J: TRBJ1-1; length: 13; V: TRBV29-1; size: few; DNA: TGCAGCGGGATGACAGGACGGAACACTGAAGCTTTCTTT; CDR3: CSGMTGRNTEAFF
D: .; J: TRBJ1-2; length: 13; V: TRBV28; size: .; DNA: TGTGCCAGCAGTTTATTGGGGAGTGGGGGCTACACCTTC; CDR3: CASSLLGSGGYTF
D: TRBD2; J: TRBJ2-1; length: 14; V: TRBV19; size: .; DNA: TGTGCCAGTAATCAGCGGGAATCCACATCGGAGCAGTTCTTC; CDR3: CASNQRESTSEQFF
D: .; J: TRBJ2-2; length: 13; V: TRBV7-3; size: .; DNA: TGTGCCAGCAGCCCTTTTAACACCGGGGAGCTGTTTTTT; CDR3: CASSPFNTGELFF
D: .; J: TRBJ2-2; length: 12; V: TRBV2; size: .; DNA: TGTGCCAGCAGCGAACAGGTCGGGGAGCTGTTTTTT; CDR3: CASSEQVGELFF
D: TRBD2; J: TRBJ2-7; length: 17; V: TRBV7-7; size: .; DNA: TGTGCTAGCAGAGCCACACTAGCGGGAGTAGTATCCTACGAGCAGTACTTC; CDR3: CASRATLAGVVSYEQYF
D: .; J: TRBJ2-3; length: 15; V: TRBV5-1; size: once; DNA: TGCGCCAGCAGAGCACAGGTTTCTAGCACAGATACGCAGTATTTT; CDR3: CASRAQVSSTDTQYF
D: .; J: TRBJ2-3; length: 12; V: TRBV5-4; size: .; DNA: TGTGCCAGCAGCTTGGGGGTACATACGCAGTATTTT; CDR3: CASSLGVHTQYF
D: .; J: TRBJ2-5; length: 13; V: TRBV7-7; size: .; DNA: TGTGCTAGCAGCTTAATGGGCGGGGAGACCCAGTACTTC; CDR3: CASSLMGGETQYF
D: TRBD2; J: TRBJ2-5; length: 16; V: TRBV7-2; size: .; DNA: TGTGCCAGCAACAGGAGGAGCGGGAGGGCCTCGGAGACCCAGTACTTC; CDR3: CASNRRSGRASETQYF
D: TRBD2; J: TRBJ2-7; length: 16; V: TRBV6-1; size: .; DNA: TGTGCCAGCAGTGAAGGCCGAGCGGGAGTTTGGTACGAGCAGTACTTC; CDR3: CASSEGRAGVWYEQYF
D: TRBD1; J: TRBJ1-2; length: 14; V: TRBV7-8; size: .; DNA: TGTGCCAGCAGCTTAACGGGACAGGGTTCTGGCTACACCTTC; CDR3: CASSLTGQGSGYTF
D: .; J: TRBJ2-7; length: 14; V: TRBV18; size: .; DNA: TGTGCCAGCTTCGAGGGTTTCCAGGGCTACGAGCAGTACTTC; CDR3: CASFEGFQGYEQYF
D: TRBD1; J: TRBJ2-3; length: 15; V: TRBV7-2; size: .; DNA: TGTGCCAGCAGCTCACAGGGGGCGAAGACAGATACGCAGTATTTT; CDR3: CASSSQGAKTDTQYF
D: .; J: TRBJ1-1; length: 15; V: TRBV28; size: .; DNA: TGTGCCAGCAGTTTAGACCGCCCCGGAGACACTGAAGCTTTCTTT; CDR3: CASSLDRPGDTEAFF
D: TRBD2; J: TRBJ2-7; length: 16; V: TRBV15; size: .; DNA: TGTGCCACCAGCAGAGATAGGACTAGTGCTAAGTACGAGCAGTACTTC; CDR3: CATSRDRTSAKYEQYF
D: .; J: TRBJ2-2; length: 14; V: TRBV29-1; size: .; DNA: TGCAGCGTTGGTAGCGGTACCAACACCGGGGAGCTGTTTTTT; CDR3: CSVGSGTNTGELFF
D: TRBD1; J: TRBJ2-3; length: 15; V: TRBV7-2; size: .; DNA: TGTGCCAGCAGCCCTGACAGGGGGGTGACAGATACGCAGTATTTT; CDR3: CASSPDRGVTDTQYF
D: .; J: TRBJ2-5; length: 14; V: TRBV2; size: .; DNA: TGTGCCAGCAAAAACGGGAGAGCTGTAGAGACCCAGTACTTC; CDR3: CASKNGRAVETQYF
D: TRBD1; J: TRBJ2-1; length: 15; V: TRBV9; size: .; DNA: TGTGCCAGCAGCGTCCGGGACAGGGCATACAATGAGCAGTTCTTC; CDR3: CASSVRDRAYNEQFF
D: TRBD1; J: TRBJ1-2; length: 14; V: TRBV6-9; size: .; DNA: TGTGCCAGCAGTCGACAGGGGGATATCTATGGCTACACCTTC; CDR3: CASSRQGDIYGYTF
D: TRBD2; J: TRBJ2-5; length: 18; V: TRBV28; size: .; DNA: TGTGCCAGCAGTTTAACTATGCGAGGGGCCTGGGGGGGAGAGACCCAGTACTTC; CDR3: CASSLTMRGAWGGETQYF
D: TRBD2; J: TRBJ2-3; length: 15; V: TRBV19; size: .; DNA: TGTGCCAGTAGTACCACCCCAGCGGGAGTAGATACGCAGTATTTT; CDR3: CASSTTPAGVDTQYF
D: .; J: TRBJ1-4; length: 13; V: TRBV7-2; size: .; DNA: TGTGCCAGCAGCTTAGGGCACGACGGAAAACTGTTTTTT; CDR3: CASSLGHDGKLFF
D: .; J: TRBJ2-7; length: 14; V: TRBV7-9; size: .; DNA: TGTGCCAGCAGCTTATTTGCAGGAATCTACGAGCAGTACTTC; CDR3: CASSLFAGIYEQYF
D: TRBD2; J: TRBJ2-5; length: 16; V: TRBV5-1; size: once; DNA: TGCGCCAGCTCCTCGGGGTACCGGGAGGGACAAGAGACCCAGTACTTC; CDR3: CASSSGYREGQETQYF
D: TRBD2; J: TRBJ2-7; length: 16; V: TRBV6-1; size: .; DNA: TGTGCCAGCAGTGAAGGCCGAGCGGGAGTTTGGTACGAGCAGTACTTC; CDR3: CASSEGRAGVWYEQYF
D: TRBD2; J: TRBJ2-3; length: 20; V: TRBV6-4; size: .; DNA: TGTGCCAGCAGTGAAACGGTTGTGCCTAGCGGGAGGGTTAGAAGAGGTACGCAGTATTTT; CDR3: CASSETVVPSGRVRRGTQYF
D: TRBD2; J: TRBJ2-1; length: 14; V: TRBV6-5; size: once; DNA: TGTGCCAGCACTATTAGCGGGAGGTGGAATGAGCAGTTCTTC; CDR3: CASTISGRWNEQFF
D: .; J: TRBJ2-7; length: 12; V: TRBV28; size: .; DNA: TGTGCCAGCATGGGTTTAGGATACGAGCAGTACTTC; CDR3: CASMGLGYEQYF
D: TRBD2; J: TRBJ2-3; length: 17; V: TRBV4-3; size: .; DNA: TGCGCCAGCAGCCAAGATCCGTTAGCGGGAGGGCCAGATACGCAGTATTTT; CDR3: CASSQDPLAGGPDTQYF
D: .; J: TRBJ2-5; length: 13; V: TRBV5-1; size: .; DNA: TGCGCCAGCAGCTTAATTGTTAAAGAGACCCAGTACTTC; CDR3: CASSLIVKETQYF
D: .; J: TRBJ1-3; length: 15; V: TRBV29-1; size: .; DNA: TGCAGCGTTGAAGATAGGGGGTACTCTGGAAACACCATATATTTT; CDR3: CSVEDRGYSGNTIYF
D: .; J: TRBJ1-1; length: 12; V: TRBV10-3; size: .; DNA: TGTGCCATCAGCAGCGAAGGGGGTGAAGCTTTCTTT; CDR3: CAISSEGGEAFF
D: .; J: TRBJ2-7; length: 14; V: TRBV5-6; size: .; DNA: TGTGCCAGCAGCTTGGGCACCCCCTCCTACGAGCAGTACTTC; CDR3: CASSLGTPSYEQYF
D: .; J: TRBJ2-5; length: 16; V: TRBV5-1; size: .; DNA: TGCGCCAGCAGCTTGGCTGGACAGAACTACCAAGAGACCCAGTACTTC; CDR3: CASSLAGQNYQETQYF
D: .; J: TRBJ2-5; length: 14; V: TRBV5-1; size: .; DNA: TGCGCCAGCAGCGTTGGACAGGGAGGGGAGACCCAGTACTTC; CDR3: CASSVGQGGETQYF
D: TRBD2; J: TRBJ2-3; length: 15; V: TRBV7-8; size: .; DNA: TGTGCCAGCAGCTTAGCGCGCGGGAGTCGTAATACGCAGTATTTT; CDR3: CASSLARGSRNTQYF
D: TRBD1; J: TRBJ1-2; length: 14; V: TRBV2; size: .; DNA: TGTGCCAGCAGGAAGATGACAGGGGAATATGGCTACACCTTC; CDR3: CASRKMTGEYGYTF
D: .; J: TRBJ1-1; length: 13; V: TRBV27; size: once; DNA: TGTGCCAGCAGTTTACGTGGGGACACTGAAGCTTTCTTT; CDR3: CASSLRGDTEAFF
D: .; J: TRBJ2-7; length: 14; V: TRBV25-1; size: .; DNA: TGTGCCAGCAGTGATAGGAACCCCTCCTACGAGCAGTACTTC; CDR3: CASSDRNPSYEQYF
D: TRBD2; J: TRBJ2-2; length: 19; V: TRBV15; size: .; DNA: TGTGCCACCAGCAGACCGCCGGGACTAGCGGGATATAACACCGGGGAGCTGTTTTTT; CDR3: CATSRPPGLAGYNTGELFF